This T cell receptor (beta chain) is from a study of cytotoxic CD8 clonotypes in ibrutinib-treated CLL. The CDR3 is 17 amino acids. The germline V gene has CDR1 LGHNA and CDR2 YSLEER. Unmatched junction bases numbered 6, after V lost 0 bases and J lost 4 bases. Only in-frame clones appear in the TCRdb table, and some are missing; sequencing was by immunoSEQ multiplex PCR. Of about 200,000 clones in the sample, roughly 72% were seen once. The receptor's source is a human donor with chronic lymphocytic leukemia. This rearrangement joins TRBV4-3 to TRBJ2-2; TRBD2 matches at 9 bases. Sequencing was performed on PBMCs, taken after 24 months of ibrutinib treatment. The CDR3 is CASSQDRVSGSTGELFF. CDR3 DNA sequence: TGCGCCAGCAGCCAAGACAGAGTTAGCGGGAGCACCGGGGAGCTGTTTTTT.